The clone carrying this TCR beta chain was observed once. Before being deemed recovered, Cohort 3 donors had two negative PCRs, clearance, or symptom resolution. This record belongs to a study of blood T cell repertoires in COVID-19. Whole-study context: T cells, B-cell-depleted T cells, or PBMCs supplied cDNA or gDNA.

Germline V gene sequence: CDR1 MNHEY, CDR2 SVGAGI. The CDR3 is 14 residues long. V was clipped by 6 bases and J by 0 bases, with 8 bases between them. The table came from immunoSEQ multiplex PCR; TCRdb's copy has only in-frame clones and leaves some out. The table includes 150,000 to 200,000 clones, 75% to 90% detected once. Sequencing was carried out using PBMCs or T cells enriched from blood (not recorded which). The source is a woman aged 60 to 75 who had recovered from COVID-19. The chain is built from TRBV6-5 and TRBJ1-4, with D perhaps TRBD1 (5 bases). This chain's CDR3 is CASRDSSTNEKLFF. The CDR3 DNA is TGTGCCAGCAGAGACAGTTCAACTAATGAAAAACTGTTTTTT.